Shown below are 26 T cell receptor beta chains from a single sample sequenced in a study of blood T cell repertoires in COVID-19. TCRdb's copy holds only in-frame clones and misses some; the assay was immunoSEQ multiplex PCR. The sample carries about 300,000 clones, roughly four fifths recorded once. Sequencing used peripheral blood. The source of these receptors is a woman aged 45-60 years who had recovered from COVID-19.

The rearrangement links TRBV7-9 to TRBJ1-2; 7 bases agree with TRBD1. Germline CDR1 reads SEHNR; CDR2 reads FQNEAQ (reference sequence). The V gene end was trimmed by 4 bases and the J gene end by 1 base; junction bases not matched to a gene: 3. The CDR3 is made up of 14 amino acids. CDR3 in DNA: TGTGCCAGCAGCTGGGACAGTAGTAACTATGGCTACACCTTC. It yields the protein CASSWDSSNYGYTF.

The rearrangement links TRBV6-6 to TRBJ2-5, with 8 positions matching TRBD1. This CDR3 is built from 14 residues. The J segment lost 3 bases and the V segment lost 6 bases, leaving 6 bases of the junction unmatched. Per germline, CDR1 MNHNY and CDR2 SVGAGI (reference sequence). The CDR3 DNA is TGTGCCAGCAGCGATTCGGACAGGGAAGAGACCCAGTACTTC. Translating it yields CASSDSDREETQYF.

This clone has only a few counts. The gene calls are TRBV28 and TRBJ1-2; D gene ambiguous. Germline V lookup: CDR1 MDHEN, CDR2 SYDVKM. The CDR3 is 14 residues long. V was cut by 7 bases and J by 4 bases, with 16 bases left in between. The DNA for the CDR3 is TGTGCCAGCACCTCAAACGAGGGCGGCTATGGCTACACCTTC. Protein product: CASTSNEGGYGYTF.

This clone has only a few counts. This sequence joins TRBV5-6 and TRBJ2-2, with D possibly TRBD2 on 5 matching bases. The CDR3 spans 15 residues. V was trimmed by 1 base and J by 7 bases, leaving 14 bases between them. CDR1 and CDR2 (germline): SGHDT, YYEEEE. The CDR3 spells CASSLSGVMGGELFF. In DNA, the CDR3 is TGTGCCAGCAGCTTGTCCGGGGTGATGGGCGGGGAGCTGTTTTTT.

The rearrangement uses TRBV7-2 and TRBJ2-3, with 11 bases fitting TRBD2. Germline CDR1 is SGHTA and CDR2 is FQGNSA. V lost 3 bases, J lost 3 bases, and 5 bases stayed unmatched. The CDR3 totals 16 residues. CDR3 residues: CASSFTSGSKTDTQYF. The CDR3 region has the DNA TGTGCCAGCAGCTTCACTAGCGGGAGTAAGACAGATACGCAGTATTTT.

The chain has TRBV20-1 and TRBJ1-2; unclear D gene. The V and J ends lost 3 bases and 4 bases respectively, with 12 bases between them. CDR3 length: 13 residues. Per the germline V gene, CDR1 is DFQATT and CDR2 is SNEGSKA (reference sequence). In DNA form, the CDR3 reads TGCAGTGCTAGTCGAGGGTTCCCCTATGGCTACACCTTC. Protein sequence: CSASRGFPYGYTF.

The chain is built from TRBV28 and TRBJ1-5, with a possible D match to TRBD1 (5 bases). V lost 5 bases and J lost 5, with 19 bases in between. The germline CDR1 and CDR2 sequences are MDHEN and SYDVKM. This CDR3 is 16 amino acids long. This chain's CDR3 is CASSPAGGDQHQPQHF. The CDR3 nucleotides are TGTGCCAGCAGTCCCGCGGGGGGAGATCAGCATCAGCCCCAGCATTTT.

This clone was seen once. J is TRBJ2-2 and V is TRBV5-1; a possible D gene is TRBD2 (6 bases). CDR3 length equals 14 residues. Deletions cut 4 bases from V and 6 bases from J, with 13 bases between. The germline V gene has CDR1 SGHRS and CDR2 YFSETQ. The CDR3 coding sequence is TGCGCCAGCAGCCCGTTTGCGGGGCCCGGGGAGCTGTTTTTT. It translates to CASSPFAGPGELFF.

This clone occurred a few times. The chain is built from TRBV29-1 and TRBJ1-3; D is undetermined. CDR3 length: 13 amino acids. Germline V lookup: CDR1 SQVTM, CDR2 ANQGSEA. V lost 4 bases, J lost 1 base, and 8 bases lay in between. The CDR3 loop reads CSVARQSGNTIYF. DNA of the CDR3: TGCAGCGTTGCTCGACAATCTGGAAACACCATATATTTT.

This rearrangement joins TRBV5-4 to TRBJ2-5; 8 bases are shared with TRBD2. The CDR3 is 14 residues long. From germline, CDR1 is SGHNT and CDR2 YYREEE (reference sequence). With 2 bases clipped from V and 5 bases from J, the junction kept 5 bases outside the gene matches. The CDR3 nucleotides are TGTGCCAGCAGCTTAGCGGGAGCGGGTGAGACCCAGTACTTC. This sequence encodes CASSLAGAGETQYF.

The CDR3 DNA reads as TGTGCCAGCAGCTTAGCTTCACAGGGGGAGACCCAGTACTTC. It is translated as CASSLASQGETQYF. This chain joins TRBV7-2 and TRBJ2-5; 7 bases are a match to TRBD1. CDR1 is SGHTA and CDR2 is FQGNSA in the germline V gene. This CDR3 has 14 residues. V shed 0 bases, J shed 5 bases, and the junction held 3 bases outside the gene matches.

This clone is a singleton in its sample. The gene calls are TRBV6-5 and TRBJ2-1, with unresolved D. Germline assignment: CDR1 MNHEY and CDR2 SVGAGI. Trimming stripped 6 bases from V and 0 bases from J, with 12 bases between. The CDR3 is 15 amino acids. The DNA for the CDR3 is TGTGCCAGCAGCCCACCGGTTAACTCCTACAATGAGCAGTTCTTC. It specifies CASSPPVNSYNEQFF.

The gene calls are TRBV7-2 and TRBJ2-2, with D tentatively TRBD2 (5 bases). The CDR3 length is 14 residues. The germline V and J ends were trimmed by 11 bases and 0 bases, with 13 bases remaining between them. Germline V lookup: CDR1 SGHTA, CDR2 FQGNSA. The CDR3, as DNA: TGTGCCTCCCTGAGCGGCCCGAACACCGGGGAGCTGTTTTTT. This gives the protein CASLSGPNTGELFF.

This clone was counted between two and nine times. This chain joins TRBV5-6 and TRBJ1-2, with 8 bases that match TRBD1. Germline CDR1 SGHDT, CDR2 YYEEEE. J lost 3 bases, V lost 3 bases, and 1 base had no gene match. CDR3 size: 13 residues. Here the CDR3 DNA reads TGTGCCAGCAGCTCACAGGGGGACTATGGCTACACCTTC. This codes for CASSSQGDYGYTF.

This chain connects TRBV7-2 to TRBJ2-5; TRBD2 aligns across 9 bases. The germline CDR1 and CDR2 sequences are SGHTA and FQGNSA. This CDR3 region has 16 residues. Germline trimming cut 5 bases from V and 1 base from J; bases unmatched to any gene: 8. The CDR3 here is CASSPLGLAPQETQYF. The CDR3 nucleotides read TGTGCCAGCAGCCCATTAGGACTAGCGCCCCAAGAGACCCAGTACTTC.

J is TRBJ2-7 and V is TRBV27; tentatively, D is TRBD1 (5 bases). In germline, CDR1 is MNHEY, CDR2 SMNVEV (reference sequence). Trimming cost V 8 bases and J 5 bases, with 16 bases left between them. This CDR3 is built from 13 residues. The CDR3 bases are TGTGCCAGCGGGGCCCAGAACAACGACGAGCAGTACTTC. Its protein is CASGAQNNDEQYF.

V is TRBV2 and J is TRBJ1-3; TRBD1 might be the D (6 bases). There are 16 residues in the CDR3. With 6 bases removed from V and 4 bases from J, the gap between germline ends came to 19 bases. Per the germline V gene, CDR1 is SNHLY and CDR2 is FYNNEI. The CDR3 is CASRPQTGGGGNTIYF. CDR3 coding DNA: TGTGCCAGCAGACCCCAAACGGGGGGCGGAGGAAACACCATATATTTT.

V usage is TRBV16 and J usage is TRBJ1-2; possibly TRBD1 for D (5 bases). This CDR3 is built from 15 residues. CDR1 is KGHSY and CDR2 is FQNENV in the germline V gene. Trimming took 1 base from V and 3 from J, leaving 12 bases between them. CDR3 in DNA: TGTGCCAGCAGCCAATATGGAGGGGTAGACTATGGCTACACCTTC. Protein product: CASSQYGGVDYGYTF.

The rearrangement links TRBV7-2 to TRBJ1-1; D may be TRBD1 (6 bases). Germline assignment: CDR1 SGHTA and CDR2 FQGNSA. V shed 5 bases and J shed 2 bases, with 15 bases lying between them. The CDR3 has 15 amino acids. CDR3 DNA: TGTGCCAGCAGCGCACAGGGATTCAGAAACACTGAAGCTTTCTTT. Its translation is CASSAQGFRNTEAFF.

V and J are TRBV4-2 and TRBJ2-3; D may be TRBD2 (7 bases). Germline CDR1 reads LGHNA; CDR2 reads YNFKEQ. The length of the CDR3 is 17 residues. V lost 0 bases, J lost 2 bases, and 15 bases lay in between. CDR3 bases: TGTGCCAGCAGCCAAGATGGTGCGGGGGCTTTCACAGATACGCAGTATTTT. Translating gives CASSQDGAGAFTDTQYF.

The chain recombines TRBV6-2 or TRBV6-3 with TRBJ2-1; a possible D gene is TRBD2 (6 bases). V was cut by 2 bases and J by 0 bases, with 14 bases left in between. Germline loops: CDR1 MNHEY, CDR2 SVGEGT. CDR3 size: 17 residues. The CDR3 bases are TGTGCCAGCAGTTACCGTGAGGGACTTAGCTCCTACAATGAGCAGTTCTTC. Protein sequence: CASSYREGLSSYNEQFF.

This clone appeared a single time. This rearrangement joins TRBV9 to TRBJ2-3; 12 positions agree with TRBD2. This CDR3 comprises 17 residues. Germline assignment: CDR1 SGDLS and CDR2 YYNGEE. Unmatched junction bases numbered 8, after V lost 0 bases and J lost 6 bases. The CDR3 DNA reads TGTGCCAGCAGCGTAGGACTAGCGGGAGCACTTTCGGATACGCAGTATTTT. It is translated as CASSVGLAGALSDTQYF.

V gene TRBV4-3 combines with J gene TRBJ1-2; D is uncertain. V lost 1 base and J lost 1, with 10 bases in between. Germline CDR1 reads LGHNA; CDR2 reads YSLEER. There are 15 residues in the CDR3. CDR3 protein: CASSQVGEYNYGYTF. In DNA, the CDR3 is TGCGCCAGCAGCCAAGTAGGAGAGTATAACTATGGCTACACCTTC.

The gene calls are TRBV7-2 and TRBJ1-4, with D maybe TRBD1 (5 bases). V shed 2 bases and J shed 8 bases, with 15 bases lying between them. This CDR3 spans 15 amino acids. Germline CDR1 SGHTA, CDR2 FQGNSA. CDR3 coding DNA: TGTGCCAGCAGCTTAAGCGGGGCGTCGTTAGAAAAACTGTTTTTT. This codes for CASSLSGASLEKLFF. Looking up the rest from reference TRBV7-2 and TRBJ1-4 gives the full variable domain: GAGVSQSPSNKVTEKGKDVELRCDPISGHTALYWYRQSLGQGLEFLIYFQGNSAPDKSGLPSDRFSAERTGGSVSTLTIQRTQQEDSAVYLCASSLSGASLEKLFFGSGTQLSVL.

This clone was seen a handful of times. The rearrangement joins TRBV5-1 to TRBJ1-3; 9 nucleotides agree with TRBD1. The junction had 6 bases not matched to a gene; V was cut back by 4 bases and J by 1 base. Germline-derived CDR1 and CDR2 are SGHRS and YFSETQ. The CDR3 spans 16 residues. The CDR3 DNA follows: TGCGCCAGCAGCCTGACAGGGGGTCGGTCTGGAAACACCATATATTTT. Its protein product is CASSLTGGRSGNTIYF.

The V and J genes are TRBV12-3 or TRBV12-4 and TRBJ2-4, with 9 bases identical to TRBD1. The CDR3 extends over 13 amino acids. The V gene end was trimmed by 5 bases and the J gene end by 7 bases; junction bases not matched to a gene: 3. In nucleotides, the CDR3 is TGTGCCAGCAGTGTGGGGACAGGGAACATTCAGTACTTC. Residues: CASSVGTGNIQYF.